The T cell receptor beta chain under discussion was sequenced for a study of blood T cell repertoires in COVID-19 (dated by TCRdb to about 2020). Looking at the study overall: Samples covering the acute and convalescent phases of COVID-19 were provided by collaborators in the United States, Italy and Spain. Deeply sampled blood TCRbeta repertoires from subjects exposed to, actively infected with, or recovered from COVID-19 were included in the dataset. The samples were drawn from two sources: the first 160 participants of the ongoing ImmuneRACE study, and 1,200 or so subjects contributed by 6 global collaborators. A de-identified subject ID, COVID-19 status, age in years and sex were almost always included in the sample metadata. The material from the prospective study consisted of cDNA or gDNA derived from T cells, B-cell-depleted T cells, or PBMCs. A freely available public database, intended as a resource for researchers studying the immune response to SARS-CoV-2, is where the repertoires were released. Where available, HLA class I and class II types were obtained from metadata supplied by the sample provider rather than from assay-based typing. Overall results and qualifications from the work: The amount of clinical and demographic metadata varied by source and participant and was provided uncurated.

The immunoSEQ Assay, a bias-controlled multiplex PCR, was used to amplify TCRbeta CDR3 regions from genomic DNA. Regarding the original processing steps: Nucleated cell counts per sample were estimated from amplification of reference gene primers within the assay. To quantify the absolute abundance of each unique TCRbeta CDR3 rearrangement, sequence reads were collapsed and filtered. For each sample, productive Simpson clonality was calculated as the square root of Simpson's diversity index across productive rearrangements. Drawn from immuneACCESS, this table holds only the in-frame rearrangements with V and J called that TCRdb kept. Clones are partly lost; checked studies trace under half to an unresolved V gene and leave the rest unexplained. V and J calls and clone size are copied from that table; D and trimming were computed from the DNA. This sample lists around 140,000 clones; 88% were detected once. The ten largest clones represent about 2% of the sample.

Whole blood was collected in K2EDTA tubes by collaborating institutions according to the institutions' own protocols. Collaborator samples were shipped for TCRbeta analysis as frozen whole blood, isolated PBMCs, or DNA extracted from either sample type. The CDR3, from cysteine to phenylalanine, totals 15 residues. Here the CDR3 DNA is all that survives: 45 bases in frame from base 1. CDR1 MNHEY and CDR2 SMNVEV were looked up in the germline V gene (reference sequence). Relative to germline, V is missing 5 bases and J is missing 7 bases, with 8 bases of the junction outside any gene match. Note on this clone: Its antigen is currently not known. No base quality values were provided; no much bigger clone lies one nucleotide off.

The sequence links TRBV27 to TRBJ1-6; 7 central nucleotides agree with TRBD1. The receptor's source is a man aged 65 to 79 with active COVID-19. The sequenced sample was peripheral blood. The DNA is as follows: TGTGCCAGCAGTGCCGCCGGGACAGCAAATTCACCCCTCCACTTT. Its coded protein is CASSAAGTANSPLHF.